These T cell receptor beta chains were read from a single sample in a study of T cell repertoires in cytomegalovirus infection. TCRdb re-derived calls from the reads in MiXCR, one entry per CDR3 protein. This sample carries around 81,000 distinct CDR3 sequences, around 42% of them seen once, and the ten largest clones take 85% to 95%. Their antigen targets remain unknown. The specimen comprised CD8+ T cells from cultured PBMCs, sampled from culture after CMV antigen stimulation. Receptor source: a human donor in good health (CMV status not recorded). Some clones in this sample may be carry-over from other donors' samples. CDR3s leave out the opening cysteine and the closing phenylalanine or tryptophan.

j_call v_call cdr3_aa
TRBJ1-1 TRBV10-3 AISDPNPLKQIEAF
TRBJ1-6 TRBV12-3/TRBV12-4 ASSSTYNSPLH
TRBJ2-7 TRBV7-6 ASSLGTSGGYEQY
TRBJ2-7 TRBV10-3 AISAGQGGYEQY
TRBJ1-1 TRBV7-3 ASSSGDRDTEAF
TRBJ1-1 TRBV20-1 SARGSRELFAEAF
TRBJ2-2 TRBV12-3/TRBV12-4 ASSFAAITGELF
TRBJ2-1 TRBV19 ASSIELYNEQF
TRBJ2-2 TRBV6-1 ASTPYDLNTGELF
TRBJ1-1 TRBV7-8 ATTLGTDEAF
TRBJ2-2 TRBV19 ASRKQGDRSTGELF
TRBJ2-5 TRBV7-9 ASSQGQGHQETQY
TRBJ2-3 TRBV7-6 ASSDSGTDTQY
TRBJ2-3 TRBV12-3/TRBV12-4 ASSPSGGTTDTQY
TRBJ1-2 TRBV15 ATSKRTDGYGYT
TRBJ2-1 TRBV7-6 ASSPNSGGADEQF
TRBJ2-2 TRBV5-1 ASSLVGRRPGELF
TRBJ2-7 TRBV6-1 ASSTGKSTYEQY
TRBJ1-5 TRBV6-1 ASSFNSNQPQH
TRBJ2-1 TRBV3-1 ASSRYRDPYNEQF
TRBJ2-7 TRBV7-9 ASSHGPNEQY
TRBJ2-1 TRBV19 AVSGARGAEQF
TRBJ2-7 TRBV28 ASTTTGYEQY
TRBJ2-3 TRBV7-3 ASSPGTSGGARADTQY
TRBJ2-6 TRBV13 ASSTTSSGANVLT
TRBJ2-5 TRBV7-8 ASSASGRTRLHQTQY
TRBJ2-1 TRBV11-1 ASSQPGPLWNEQF
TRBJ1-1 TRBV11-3 ASSWKGEAF
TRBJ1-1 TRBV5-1 ASSFYARLGQGDTEAF
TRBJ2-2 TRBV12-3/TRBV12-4 ASSSTGQGNTGELF
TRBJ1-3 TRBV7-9 ASRQATGDFSGNTIY
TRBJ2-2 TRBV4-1 ASSQDGAGITGELF
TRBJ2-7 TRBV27 ASSFGGAYSYEQY
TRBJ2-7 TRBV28 ASSPSDRVEQY
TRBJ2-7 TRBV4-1 ASSYRQNYEQY
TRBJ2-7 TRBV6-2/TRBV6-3 ASSWGADEQY
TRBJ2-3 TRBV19 ASSRDWETDTQY
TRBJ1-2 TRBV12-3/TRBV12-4 ASSLGVGLGYT
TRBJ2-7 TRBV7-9 ASHGSRGEQY
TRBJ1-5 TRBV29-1 SVQTGANQPQH
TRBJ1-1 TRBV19 ASSIGAAGHTEAF
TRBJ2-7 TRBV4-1 ASSQEWTGRYEQY
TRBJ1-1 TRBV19 ASNSVNTEAF
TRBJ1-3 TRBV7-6 ASSLSGSGNTIY
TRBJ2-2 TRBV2 ATDPVGQGVSTGELF
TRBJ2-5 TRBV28 ASFPLSGQGEETQY
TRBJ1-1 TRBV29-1 SVEIARTPGGNTEAF
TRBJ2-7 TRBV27 ASSKSRGHEQY
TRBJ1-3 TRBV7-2 ASSETPQGNTIY